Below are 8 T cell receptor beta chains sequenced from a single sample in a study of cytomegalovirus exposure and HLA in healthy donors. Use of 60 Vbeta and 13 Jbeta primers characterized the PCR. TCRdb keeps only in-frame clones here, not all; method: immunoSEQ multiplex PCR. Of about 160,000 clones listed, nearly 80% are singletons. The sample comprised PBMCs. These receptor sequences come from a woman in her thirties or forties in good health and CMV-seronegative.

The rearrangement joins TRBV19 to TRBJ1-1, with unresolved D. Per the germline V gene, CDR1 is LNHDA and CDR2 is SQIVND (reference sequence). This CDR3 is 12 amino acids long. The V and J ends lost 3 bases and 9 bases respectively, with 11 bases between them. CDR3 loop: CASSILQRQAFF. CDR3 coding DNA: TGTGCCAGTAGTATTTTGCAGCGCCAAGCTTTCTTT. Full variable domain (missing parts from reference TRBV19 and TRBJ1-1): DGGITQSPKYLFRKEGQNVTLSCEQNLNHDAMYWYRQDPGQGLRLIYYSQIVNDFQKGDIAEGYSVSREKKESFPLTVTSAQKNPTAFYLCASSILQRQAFFGQGTRLTVV.

The CDR3 DNA reads TGCGCCAGCAGCCCCCCAGGAGGGGGCGCTAACTATGGCTACACCTTC. Protein sequence: CASSPPGGGANYGYTF. V gene TRBV5-1 combines with J gene TRBJ1-2; TRBD1 matches 7 bases. CDR1 is SGHRS, CDR2 YFSETQ, per germline. V shed 4 bases and J 0 bases; nucleotides not matched to a gene: 9. This CDR3 comprises 16 residues.

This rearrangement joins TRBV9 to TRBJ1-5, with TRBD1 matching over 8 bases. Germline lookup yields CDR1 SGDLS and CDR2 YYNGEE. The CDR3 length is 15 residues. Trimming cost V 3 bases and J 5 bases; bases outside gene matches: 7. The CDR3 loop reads CASSAGGQGYQPQHF. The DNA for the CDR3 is TGTGCCAGCAGCGCCGGAGGACAGGGCTATCAGCCCCAGCATTTT.

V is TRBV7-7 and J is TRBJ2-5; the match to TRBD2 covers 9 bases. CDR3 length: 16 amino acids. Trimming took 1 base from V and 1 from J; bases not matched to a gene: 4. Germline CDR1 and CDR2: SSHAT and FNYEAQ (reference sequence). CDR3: CASSLGLAGPQETQYF. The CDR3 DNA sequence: TGTGCCAGCAGCTTAGGGCTAGCGGGGCCCCAAGAGACCCAGTACTTC.

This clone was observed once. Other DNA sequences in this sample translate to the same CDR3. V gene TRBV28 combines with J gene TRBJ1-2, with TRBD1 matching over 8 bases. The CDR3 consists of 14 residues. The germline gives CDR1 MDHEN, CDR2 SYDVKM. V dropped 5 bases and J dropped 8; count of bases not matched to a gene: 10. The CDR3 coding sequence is TGTGCCAGCAGTCCAGCAGGGGGCGCATGGGGCTACACCTTC. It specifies CASSPAGGAWGYTF.

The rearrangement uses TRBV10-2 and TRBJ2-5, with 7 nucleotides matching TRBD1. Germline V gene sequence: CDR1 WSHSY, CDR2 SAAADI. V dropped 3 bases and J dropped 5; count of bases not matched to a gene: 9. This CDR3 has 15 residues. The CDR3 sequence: CASSEPGTVEETQYF. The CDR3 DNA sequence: TGCGCCAGCAGTGAACCCGGGACAGTGGAGGAGACCCAGTACTTC.

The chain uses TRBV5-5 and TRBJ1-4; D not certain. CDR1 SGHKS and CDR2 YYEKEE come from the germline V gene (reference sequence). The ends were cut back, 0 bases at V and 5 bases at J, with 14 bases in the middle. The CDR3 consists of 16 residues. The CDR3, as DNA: TGTGCCAGCAGCTTGGTGTACCCGGGTCGCAATGAAAAACTGTTTTTT. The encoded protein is CASSLVYPGRNEKLFF.

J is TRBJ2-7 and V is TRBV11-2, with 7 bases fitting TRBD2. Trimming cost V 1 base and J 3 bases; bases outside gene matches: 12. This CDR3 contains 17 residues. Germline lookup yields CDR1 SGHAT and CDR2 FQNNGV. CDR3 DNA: TGTGCCAGCAGCTTAGGATCTGGGGCTAGCGGTTTCTACGAGCAGTACTTC. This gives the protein CASSLGSGASGFYEQYF.